There are a few counts of the clone carrying this T cell receptor beta chain. The antigen remains unidentified. These data originate in a study of graft-versus-host responses after intestinal transplantation. Study-wide results and caveats: Analysis identified GvH clones in recipient marrow, with some appearing first in ileum or blood.

Profiled with immunoSEQ multiplex PCR; TCRdb holds only in-frame clones, not every one. Among roughly 120,000 clones listed, 90% were seen once. The germline V and J ends were trimmed by 1 base and 15 bases, with 28 bases remaining between them. Germline CDR1 and CDR2: GTSNPN and SVGIG (reference sequence). The CDR3 consists of 16 residues. This clonotype originated in a human donor who received an intestinal transplant. The material sequenced was unstimulated CD4+ T cells sorted from spleen or lymph node cells, taken before intestinal transplant. The chain recombines TRBV30 with TRBJ2-1; a weak D match, TRBD1 (5 bases). The CDR3 DNA is TGTGCCTGGAGTGAAACCTCGGCTTGGGGCCCAAAACGGGTGTTCTTC. Amino acid sequence: CAWSETSAWGPKRVFF.